This T cell receptor beta chain came from a study of cytomegalovirus exposure and HLA in healthy donors. Study-wide results and limits: Donors belonging to an Asian-associated ancestry cluster reportedly showed fewer N-insertions in productive TCRs than the roughly 670-donor mean, according to what a later analysis found. Later genetic work tied a missense DCLRE1C variant to beta-chain V and J trimming.

Though probably carrying unrecorded immune exposures, donors were nominally healthy at sampling. To note about this clone: Its antigen is undetermined.

PCR was performed using 60 Vbeta and 13 Jbeta primers. Clones were read by immunoSEQ multiplex PCR, and TCRdb kept only the in-frame ones, dropping some. Across approximately 170,000 clones, the top ten clones capture 0.75% to 0.85% of the sample. CDR1 MNHEY and CDR2 SVGAGI come from the germline V gene. CDR3 length equals 15 residues. J gave up 3 bases and V 5 bases, and 10 bases lay outside the gene matches. This TCR came from a woman aged 18-35 years in good health and CMV-seropositive. V gene TRBV6-5 combines with J gene TRBJ2-7; 7 bases fit TRBD1. Sequenced input: PBMCs. The CDR3 loop reads CASSSGQARIYEQYF. Here the CDR3 DNA reads TGTGCCAGCAGTAGCGGACAGGCCCGGATCTACGAGCAGTACTTC.